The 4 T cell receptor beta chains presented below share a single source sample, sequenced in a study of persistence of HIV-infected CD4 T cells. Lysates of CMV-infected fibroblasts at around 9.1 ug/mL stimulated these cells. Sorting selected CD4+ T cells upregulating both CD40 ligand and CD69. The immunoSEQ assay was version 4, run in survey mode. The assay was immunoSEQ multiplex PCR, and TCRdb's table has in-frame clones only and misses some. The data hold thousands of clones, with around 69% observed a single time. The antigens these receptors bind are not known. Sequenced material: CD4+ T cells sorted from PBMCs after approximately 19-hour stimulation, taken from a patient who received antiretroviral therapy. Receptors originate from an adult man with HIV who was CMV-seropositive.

The CDR3 sequence: CSAWTGGRSETQYF. Written as DNA, the CDR3 is TGCAGCGCGTGGACAGGGGGCAGATCGGAGACCCAGTACTTC. V usage is TRBV29-1 and J usage is TRBJ2-5; 11 bases are a match to TRBD1. Looked up from germline, CDR1 is SQVTM and CDR2 is ANQGSEA. After removal of 7 bases from V and 5 bases from J, the junction contained 9 bases not matched to a gene. The CDR3 runs 14 residues.

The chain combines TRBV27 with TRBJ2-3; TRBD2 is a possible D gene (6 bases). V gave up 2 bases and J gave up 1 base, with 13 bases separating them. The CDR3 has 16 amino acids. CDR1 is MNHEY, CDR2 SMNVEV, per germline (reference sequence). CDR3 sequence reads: CASSLRGKRGTDTQYF. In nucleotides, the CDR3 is TGTGCCAGCAGTTTACGGGGGAAGCGAGGCACAGATACGCAGTATTTT.

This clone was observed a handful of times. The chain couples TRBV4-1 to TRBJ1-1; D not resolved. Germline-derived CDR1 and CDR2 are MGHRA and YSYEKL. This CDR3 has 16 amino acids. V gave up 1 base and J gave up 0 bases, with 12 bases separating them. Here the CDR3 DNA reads TGCGCCAGCAGCCAAGGCCCCCGGACGGTGAACACTGAAGCTTTCTTT. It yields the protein CASSQGPRTVNTEAFF.

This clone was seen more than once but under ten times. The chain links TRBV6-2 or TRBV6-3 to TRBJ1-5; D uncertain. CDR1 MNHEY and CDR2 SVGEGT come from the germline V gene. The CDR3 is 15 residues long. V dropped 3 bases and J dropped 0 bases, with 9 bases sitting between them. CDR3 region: CASSYYGNSNQPQHF. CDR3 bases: TGTGCCAGCAGTTATTACGGTAATAGCAATCAGCCCCAGCATTTT.